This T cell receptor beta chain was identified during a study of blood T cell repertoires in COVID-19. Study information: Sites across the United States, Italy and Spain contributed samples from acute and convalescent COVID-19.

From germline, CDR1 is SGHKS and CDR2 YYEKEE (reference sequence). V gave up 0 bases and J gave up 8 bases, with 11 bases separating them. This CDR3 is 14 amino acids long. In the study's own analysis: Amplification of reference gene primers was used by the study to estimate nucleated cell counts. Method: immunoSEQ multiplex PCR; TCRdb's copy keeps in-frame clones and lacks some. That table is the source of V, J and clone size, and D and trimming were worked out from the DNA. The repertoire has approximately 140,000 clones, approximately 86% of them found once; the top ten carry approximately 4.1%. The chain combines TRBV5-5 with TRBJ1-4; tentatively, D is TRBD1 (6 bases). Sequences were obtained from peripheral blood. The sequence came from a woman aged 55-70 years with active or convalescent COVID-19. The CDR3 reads CASSLGPQGEKLFF. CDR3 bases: TGTGCCAGCAGCTTGGGCCCCCAGGGGGAAAAACTGTTTTTT.